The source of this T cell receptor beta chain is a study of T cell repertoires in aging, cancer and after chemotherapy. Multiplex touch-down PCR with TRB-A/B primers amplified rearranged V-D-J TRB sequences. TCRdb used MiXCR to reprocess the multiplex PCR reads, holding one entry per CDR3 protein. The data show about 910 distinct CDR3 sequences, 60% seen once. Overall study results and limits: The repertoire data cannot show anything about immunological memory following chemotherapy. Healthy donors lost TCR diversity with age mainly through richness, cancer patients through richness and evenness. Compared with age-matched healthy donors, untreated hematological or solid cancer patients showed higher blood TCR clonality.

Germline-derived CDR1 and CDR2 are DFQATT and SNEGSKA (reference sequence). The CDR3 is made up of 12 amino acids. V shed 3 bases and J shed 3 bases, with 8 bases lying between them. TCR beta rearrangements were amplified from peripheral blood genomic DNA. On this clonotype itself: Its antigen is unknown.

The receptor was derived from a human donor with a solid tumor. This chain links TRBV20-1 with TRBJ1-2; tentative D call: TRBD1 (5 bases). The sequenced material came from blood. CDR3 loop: CSASLGDYGYTF. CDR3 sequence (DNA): TGCAGTGCTAGTTTAGGGGACTATGGCTACACCTTC.